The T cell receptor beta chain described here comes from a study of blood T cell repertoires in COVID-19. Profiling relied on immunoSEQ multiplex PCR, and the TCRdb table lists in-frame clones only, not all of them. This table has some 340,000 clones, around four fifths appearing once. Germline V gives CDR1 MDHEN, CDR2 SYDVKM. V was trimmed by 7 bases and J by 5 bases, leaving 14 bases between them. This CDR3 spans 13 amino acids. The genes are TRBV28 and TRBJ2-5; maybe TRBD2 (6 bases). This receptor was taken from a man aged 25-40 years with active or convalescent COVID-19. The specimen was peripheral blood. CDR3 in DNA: TGTGCCAGCACCTTGCGGGGAAGGGAGACCCAGTACTTC. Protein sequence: CASTLRGRETQYF.